This entry lists 14 T cell receptor beta chains sequenced from one sample in a study of T cell responses to AZD1222 COVID-19 vaccine. Here immunoSEQ multiplex PCR was the method, and the copy in TCRdb shows in-frame clones only, minus some. The sample lists about 160,000 clones; 75% to 95% were seen once. Material: peripheral blood, obtained 28 days after the second AZD1222 dose. These receptors originate from an adult who received the AZD1222 COVID-19 vaccine.

The table lists this clone with a count of one. V is TRBV5-1 and J is TRBJ2-7; TRBD2 matches 10 bases. Germline CDR1 and CDR2: SGHRS and YFSETQ. The CDR3 contains 18 residues. Unmatched junction bases numbered 9, after V lost 0 bases and J lost 0 bases. CDR3 nucleotides: TGCGCCAGCAGCTTGGTAGGTTCTAGCGGGGGTTTCTCCTACGAGCAGTACTTC. Amino acid sequence: CASSLVGSSGGFSYEQYF.

The chain combines TRBV28 with TRBJ2-5; D gene ambiguous. Germline loops: CDR1 MDHEN, CDR2 SYDVKM. The CDR3 is made up of 12 amino acids. The V and J ends lost 1 base and 1 base respectively, with 1 base between them. The CDR3 DNA reads TGTGCCAGCAGTTTATCCCAAGAGACCCAGTACTTC. It yields the protein CASSLSQETQYF.

The V call is TRBV7-9, the J call TRBJ2-7; D gene ambiguous. Germline CDR1 and CDR2: SEHNR and FQNEAQ (reference sequence). The CDR3 totals 16 residues. The V end lost 1 base, the J end lost 2 bases, and 15 bases lay between the germline ends. CDR3 nucleotides: TGTGCCAGCAGCTTAGATCTGGCAGGTTTTCCCTACGAGCAGTACTTC. Its translation is CASSLDLAGFPYEQYF.

The chain joins TRBV6-5 to TRBJ2-2; possible D gene TRBD2, 5 bases. Germline V CDR1 and CDR2: MNHEY, SVGAGI. Trimming stripped 7 bases from V and 0 bases from J, with 12 bases between. The CDR3 is made up of 15 amino acids. The CDR3 DNA reads as TGTGCCAGCATAAAGGAGGTATCGAACACCGGGGAGCTGTTTTTT. It encodes CASIKEVSNTGELFF.

This clone appeared a few times. This chain links TRBV19 with TRBJ1-1; D unresolved. CDR3 length: 13 residues. From germline, CDR1 is LNHDA and CDR2 SQIVND (reference sequence). V lost 1 base and J lost 1, with 4 bases in between. This CDR3 is CASSIVQNTEAFF. The CDR3 bases are TGTGCCAGTAGTATAGTGCAGAACACTGAAGCTTTCTTT.

This clone was picked up one time. The chain couples TRBV7-9 to TRBJ2-3; D gene ambiguous. Trimming left V 1 base short and J 4 bases short, with 6 bases between. The CDR3 spans 13 residues. Germline V gives CDR1 SEHNR, CDR2 FQNEAQ (reference sequence). Written as DNA, the CDR3 is TGTGCCAGCAGCTTAGGATCCGCAGATACGCAGTATTTT. This gives the protein CASSLGSADTQYF.

The CDR3 sequence is CASNPPGRRNEQFF. Written as DNA, the CDR3 is TGTGCCAGCAATCCTCCTGGCCGGCGCAATGAGCAGTTCTTC. This chain uses TRBV5-6 with TRBJ2-1, with D uncertain. In germline, CDR1 is SGHDT, CDR2 YYEEEE. V gave up 6 bases and J gave up 6 bases, with 16 bases separating them. CDR3 length: 14 amino acids. Variable domain in full (rest from reference TRBV5-6 and TRBJ2-1): DAGVTQSPTHLIKTRGQQVTLRCSPKSGHDTVSWYQQALGQGPQFIFQYYEEEERQRGNFPDRFSGHQFPNYSSELNVNALLLGDSALYLCASNPPGRRNEQFFGPGTRLTVL.

The genes are TRBV7-9 and TRBJ2-5; 8 bases agree with TRBD2. The CDR3 consists of 14 residues. V was pared by 2 bases and J by 5 bases, with 4 bases of the junction left unmatched. The germline V gene has CDR1 SEHNR and CDR2 FQNEAQ (reference sequence). The DNA for the CDR3 is TGTGCCAGCAGCTTATGGCGGGAGGCCGAGACCCAGTACTTC. It translates to CASSLWREAETQYF.

This clone has a single count. J is TRBJ1-1 and V is TRBV19; D is uncertain. In germline, CDR1 is LNHDA, CDR2 SQIVND (reference sequence). The V end was cut by 3 bases, the J end by 0 bases, with 8 bases between. This CDR3 has 14 amino acids. The CDR3 region has the DNA TGTGCCAGTAGTATGGGATTACTGAACACTGAAGCTTTCTTT. It encodes CASSMGLLNTEAFF.

This clone was seen a single time. The chain recombines TRBV29-1 with TRBJ1-1; 9 positions match TRBD1. The ends lost 6 bases at V and 7 bases at J; junction bases unmatched: 15. Germline V gene lookup returns CDR1 SQVTM and CDR2 ANQGSEA. CDR3 length equals 15 residues. CDR3 region: CSVDQSTGTGSEAFF. The CDR3 DNA reads as TGCAGCGTAGACCAAAGTACCGGGACAGGGAGTGAAGCTTTCTTT.

The chain employs TRBV10-2 and TRBJ1-1, with D unresolved. The CDR3 is 16 amino acids. Trimming took 2 bases from V and 3 from J, leaving 16 bases between them. Germline V gives CDR1 WSHSY, CDR2 SAAADI. CDR3 DNA sequence: TGCGCCAGCAGTGAGGCGGGTGCGGGAGCCGACACTGAAGCTTTCTTT. Translation gives CASSEAGAGADTEAFF.

V and J are TRBV27 and TRBJ2-5; 7 nucleotides line up with TRBD2. CDR1 and CDR2 from the germline V gene are MNHEY and SMNVEV (reference sequence). Trimming cost V 4 bases and J 4 bases; bases outside gene matches: 6. CDR3 size: 14 residues. The CDR3 here is CASSSSGIGETQYF. The CDR3 DNA is TGTGCCAGCAGTTCGAGCGGGATAGGAGAGACCCAGTACTTC.

The chain joins TRBV6-1 to TRBJ2-7; D call uncertain. V was pared by 1 base and J by 5 bases, with 9 bases between. Germline CDR1 reads MNHNS; CDR2 reads SASEGT. The CDR3 has 13 residues. The CDR3 sequence: CASSEVIFDEQYF. The CDR3 nucleotides are TGTGCCAGCAGTGAAGTTATTTTCGACGAGCAGTACTTC.

This chain uses TRBV27 with TRBJ1-5; D remains unclear. The CDR3 is 12 amino acids. Trimming left V 6 bases short and J 9 bases short, with 12 bases between. Germline CDR1 is MNHEY and CDR2 is SMNVEV (reference sequence). The CDR3 protein is CASRNPTGPQHF. Here the CDR3 DNA reads TGTGCCAGCAGGAACCCGACCGGGCCCCAGCATTTT.